A selection of T cell receptor beta chains follows, all from one sample in a study of cytomegalovirus exposure and HLA in healthy donors. The table came from immunoSEQ multiplex PCR; TCRdb's copy has only in-frame clones and leaves some out. The table has approximately 210,000 clones, approximately 86% seen once. What was sequenced was PBMCs. The receptors originated from a young woman in good health and CMV-seronegative. Both conserved end residues are part of each CDR3.

v_call: TRBV19
j_call: TRBJ2-7
cdr3_aa: CASSIHRGLSYEQYF

v_call: TRBV11-3
j_call: TRBJ2-2
cdr3_aa: CASSTPWGGSAGELFF

v_call: TRBV6-5
j_call: TRBJ2-1
cdr3_aa: CASSSSGMSYNEQFF

v_call: TRBV28
j_call: TRBJ2-1
cdr3_aa: CASSSRTSSYNEQFF

v_call: TRBV19
j_call: TRBJ2-7
cdr3_aa: CASSYGIEQYF

v_call: TRBV28
j_call: TRBJ2-5
cdr3_aa: CASSGQGLVGKETQYF

v_call: TRBV19
j_call: TRBJ2-7
cdr3_aa: CASSMVSTSYEQYF

v_call: TRBV7-2
j_call: TRBJ1-1
cdr3_aa: CASSLVEGDTEAFF

v_call: TRBV5-5
j_call: TRBJ2-7
cdr3_aa: CASRTGSPGEQYF

v_call: TRBV6-1
j_call: TRBJ2-1
cdr3_aa: CASSEAQGSYNEQFF

v_call: TRBV25-1
j_call: TRBJ2-1
cdr3_aa: CASTNPTSGRPGEQFF

v_call: TRBV15
j_call: TRBJ2-2
cdr3_aa: CATSISGGVVTGELFF

v_call: TRBV19
j_call: TRBJ1-1
cdr3_aa: CASSIGDRNEAFF

v_call: TRBV7-7
j_call: TRBJ2-7
cdr3_aa: CARNLKGGRASYEQYF

v_call: TRBV5-4
j_call: TRBJ2-1
cdr3_aa: CASSPAGLAGLEGNEQFF

v_call: TRBV7-9
j_call: TRBJ2-5
cdr3_aa: CASSTPQVPGLAGETQYF

v_call: TRBV28
j_call: TRBJ2-5
cdr3_aa: CASSLGVGSGSGETQYF

v_call: TRBV18
j_call: TRBJ2-7
cdr3_aa: CASSYVGDYEQYF